A selection of T cell receptor beta chains follows, all from one sample in a study of blood T cell repertoires in COVID-19. Sequenced by immunoSEQ multiplex PCR; TCRdb stores in-frame clones only, minus some. The sample carries about 140,000 clones, more than 75% recorded once. Sample: peripheral blood. Every receptor here comes from a woman aged 35 to 49 with acute or convalescent COVID-19. CDR3s include the opening cysteine and the closing phenylalanine or tryptophan. The D gene is left open where the match is weak. Clone size is given for some rows only: seen once, a few or many times, or a class if the clone is expanded.

CASSQRENTDTQYF TGCGCCAGCAGCCAACGGGAGAATACAGATACGCAGTATTTT TRBV4-1 NA NA TRBJ2-3
CASSFLADYNSPLHF TGTGCCAGCAGCTTTTTGGCAGACTATAATTCACCCCTCCACTTT TRBV7-2 NA once TRBJ1-6
CASSQVRGYDGYTF TGCGCCAGCAGCCAAGTAAGAGGTTACGATGGCTACACCTTC TRBV4-3 NA NA TRBJ1-2
CSASGGEQGRETQYF TGCAGTGCTAGTGGGGGAGAGCAGGGGCGAGAGACCCAGTACTTC TRBV20-1 NA NA TRBJ2-5
CASSQDRQGPAPLKMNTEAFF TGCGCCAGCAGCCAAGATCGTCAGGGGCCGGCACCACTTAAGATGAACACTGAAGCTTTCTTT TRBV4-3 NA NA TRBJ1-1
CASSSQTGVYGYTF TGTGCCAGCAGCTCGCAGACAGGGGTCTATGGCTACACCTTC TRBV7-8 TRBD1 NA TRBJ1-2
CASSLYAGVLGELFF TGTGCCAGCAGTTTATATGCGGGAGTTCTTGGGGAGCTGTTTTTT TRBV27 TRBD2 once TRBJ2-2
CASSLRQGWAEAFF TGTGCCAGCAGCTTACGACAGGGCTGGGCTGAAGCTTTCTTT TRBV13 TRBD1 few TRBJ1-1
CASSLGGSSYNSPLHF TGCGCCAGCAGCTTAGGAGGTAGCTCCTATAATTCACCCCTCCACTTT TRBV5-1 NA NA TRBJ1-6
CASRVEGDYNEQFF TGTGCCAGCAGGGTGGAGGGTGATTACAATGAGCAGTTCTTC TRBV6-4 NA NA TRBJ2-1
CATSDLSVEFF TGTGCCACCAGTGATTTGTCAGTGGAGTTCTTC TRBV24-1 NA NA TRBJ2-1
CASSYGTGGDEAFF TGTGCCAGCAGTTACGGGACAGGTGGCGATGAAGCTTTCTTT TRBV6-2/TRBV6-3 TRBD1 NA TRBJ1-1
CSASPSSTGNEQYF TGCAGTGCTAGTCCTTCCTCGACAGGGAACGAGCAGTACTTC TRBV20-1 TRBD1 NA TRBJ2-7
CATSDPRTSGRAPYNEQFF TGTGCCACCAGTGATCCCCGGACTAGCGGGAGGGCCCCCTACAATGAGCAGTTCTTC TRBV24-1 TRBD2 once TRBJ2-1
CASSSRGGEQFF TGTGCCAGCAGCTCTCGGGGTGGTGAGCAGTTCTTC TRBV7-9 NA NA TRBJ2-1
CASSGRGGGYTEAFF TGTGCCAGCAGCGGACGGGGGGGTGGTTACACTGAAGCTTTCTTT TRBV13 NA NA TRBJ1-1
CASSLWATAQETQYF TGTGCCAGCAGCTTATGGGCGACGGCACAAGAGACCCAGTACTTC TRBV7-9 NA NA TRBJ2-5
CASSFLGIQYF TGTGCCAGCAGTTTCCTCGGCATTCAGTACTTC TRBV6-6 NA NA TRBJ2-4
CASSYPELNTEAFF TGTGCCAGCAGTTACCCAGAATTGAACACTGAAGCTTTCTTT TRBV6-5 NA NA TRBJ1-1
CASSLELAGGVSTDTQYF TGTGCCAGCAGCTTAGAACTAGCGGGGGGGGTTAGCACAGATACGCAGTATTTT TRBV7-2 TRBD2 NA TRBJ2-3
CASSLVRNTEAFF TGTGCCAGCAGTTTAGTGAGAAACACTGAAGCTTTCTTT TRBV12-3/TRBV12-4 NA NA TRBJ1-1
CAIAQDREIYNSPLHF TGTGCCATCGCCCAGGACAGGGAAATCTATAATTCACCCCTCCACTTT TRBV10-3 TRBD1 NA TRBJ1-6
CASRTATYEQYF TGTGCCAGCCGGACTGCAACCTACGAGCAGTACTTC TRBV7-2 NA few TRBJ2-7
CSVEVHTGTGGQRWDTEAFF TGCAGCGTTGAAGTGCACACCGGGACAGGGGGCCAACGGTGGGACACTGAAGCTTTCTTT TRBV29-1 TRBD1 NA TRBJ1-1
CASSIGGAPNEKLFF TGTGCCAGTAGTATCGGGGGGGCACCTAATGAAAAACTGTTTTTT TRBV19 NA NA TRBJ1-4
CASSQDPLTSGQETQYF TGTGCCAGCAGCCAAGATCCCCTAACTAGCGGCCAAGAGACCCAGTACTTC TRBV4-2 TRBD2 NA TRBJ2-5
CATRTGVNQPQHF TGTGCCACAAGGACAGGGGTTAATCAGCCCCAGCATTTT TRBV15 TRBD1 NA TRBJ1-5
CASSAIPGQGAIEAFF TGTGCCAGCAGTGCCATTCCGGGACAGGGGGCTATTGAAGCTTTCTTT TRBV25-1 TRBD1 NA TRBJ1-1
CASSYSRGGNTEAFF TGTGCCAGCAGTTACTCTAGGGGGGGGAACACTGAAGCTTTCTTT TRBV6-5 NA NA TRBJ1-1
CASSQDWELAEAFF TGCGCCAGCAGCCAAGACTGGGAGTTGGCTGAAGCTTTCTTT TRBV4-3 NA NA TRBJ1-1
CASSSTGVGTEAFF TGTGCCAGCAGTTCGACAGGGGTTGGCACTGAAGCTTTCTTT TRBV28 TRBD1 NA TRBJ1-1
CATSDGGGTYNEQFF TGTGCCACCAGTGATGGGGGAGGCACCTACAATGAGCAGTTCTTC TRBV24-1 NA once TRBJ2-1
CASSQNLAGGYNEQFF TGTGCCAGCAGCCAAAATTTGGCGGGGGGGTACAATGAGCAGTTCTTC TRBV4-2 TRBD2 NA TRBJ2-1
CASSESGLGYTF TGTGCCAGCAGTGAGTCAGGGTTAGGCTACACCTTC TRBV2 NA NA TRBJ1-2
CASSVLAGSYNEQFF TGTGCCAGCAGTGTTCTAGCGGGGTCCTACAATGAGCAGTTCTTC TRBV6-4 TRBD2 NA TRBJ2-1
CASSYFLGAPGGYTF TGTGCCAGCAGTTACTTTCTGGGGGCACCAGGTGGCTACACCTTC TRBV6-2/TRBV6-3 NA NA TRBJ1-2
CAWSIQGPETQYF TGTGCCTGGAGTATACAGGGGCCCGAGACCCAGTACTTC TRBV30 TRBD1 NA TRBJ2-5
CASSPRGGVNTEAFF TGTGCCAGCAGCCCTAGGGGCGGGGTGAACACTGAAGCTTTCTTT TRBV7-2 NA NA TRBJ1-1
CASGYRIQETQYF TGTGCTAGTGGCTACAGGATCCAAGAGACCCAGTACTTC TRBV12-5 NA NA TRBJ2-5
CASSFGQAGQPQHF TGTGCCAGCAGCTTTGGACAGGCGGGTCAGCCCCAGCATTTT TRBV7-8 TRBD1 NA TRBJ1-5
CASRADSYNSPLHF TGTGCCAGCAGGGCAGACAGTTATAATTCACCCCTCCACTTT TRBV6-6 NA NA TRBJ1-6
CASRKTDRGNYGYTF TGTGCCAGCAGGAAAACGGACAGGGGGAACTATGGCTACACCTTC TRBV2 TRBD1 NA TRBJ1-2
CASSLDRRLAGGTQYF TGTGCCAGCAGCTTAGATCGTCGGCTAGCGGGAGGTACGCAGTATTTT TRBV11-2 TRBD2 NA TRBJ2-3
CASSVRLSPTDTQYF TGTGCCAGCAGCGTCAGACTGAGTCCCACAGATACGCAGTATTTT TRBV9 NA NA TRBJ2-3
CASSSPRVPFGYTF TGCGCCAGCAGCTCTCCCCGGGTGCCCTTTGGCTACACCTTC TRBV5-1 NA NA TRBJ1-2
CASGSMDTQYF TGTGCTAGTGGTTCTATGGATACGCAGTATTTT TRBV12-5 NA NA TRBJ2-3
CASSEWTQGDEQYF TGTGCCAGCAGTGAATGGACACAGGGTGACGAGCAGTACTTC TRBV6-1 NA once TRBJ2-7
CASSLGDSHQPQHF TGTGCCAGCAGCTTGGGGGACAGCCATCAGCCCCAGCATTTT TRBV5-8 TRBD1 NA TRBJ1-5
CASSPGEGNYEQYF TGTGCCAGCTCCCCAGGGGAGGGGAACTACGAGCAGTACTTC TRBV18 NA NA TRBJ2-7
CSATPNSEQFF TGCAGCGCCACCCCTAATAGTGAGCAGTTCTTC TRBV29-1 NA NA TRBJ2-1
CASSPSEGGRTEAFF TGTGCCAGCTCACCCTCCGAGGGGGGGCGGACTGAAGCTTTCTTT TRBV18 NA NA TRBJ1-1
CAWSVAGRETQYF TGTGCCTGGAGTGTAGCGGGGAGGGAGACCCAGTACTTC TRBV30 TRBD2 NA TRBJ2-5
CASSWGQNTEAFF TGTGCCAGCAGCTGGGGACAAAACACTGAAGCTTTCTTT TRBV7-6 NA NA TRBJ1-1
CASSVEPGGDTEAFF TGTGCCAGCAGCGTAGAGCCGGGAGGGGACACTGAAGCTTTCTTT TRBV9 NA few TRBJ1-1
CSARTGGGYTF TGCAGTGCTAGAACAGGGGGTGGCTACACCTTC TRBV20-1 TRBD1 NA TRBJ1-2